This T cell receptor beta chain was retrieved from a study of tumor-infiltrating lymphocytes in oesophageal squamous cell carcinoma. TCRdb reprocessed the PCR reads via MiXCR and lists one record per CDR3 protein. This sample yields over 9,500 distinct CDR3 sequences, of which roughly 46% are seen a single time; roughly 14% belongs to the top ten. The origin of this receptor is a male donor with esophageal squamous cell carcinoma. The sample consisted of normal esophageal tissue next to the tumor.

In nucleotides, the CDR3 is TGTGCCAGCAGCCTTACAGGATTGGCGGCTAGCGGGAGCCATGAGCAGTTCTTC. Translation gives CASSLTGLAASGSHEQFF. The J gene is TRBJ2-5, the V gene TRBV11-2, with TRBD2 matching over 10 bases. The tail of the sequence fits TRBJ2-1 better, so the J call may be wrong. Germline V gives CDR1 SGHAT, CDR2 FQNNGV. The CDR3 has 18 residues.